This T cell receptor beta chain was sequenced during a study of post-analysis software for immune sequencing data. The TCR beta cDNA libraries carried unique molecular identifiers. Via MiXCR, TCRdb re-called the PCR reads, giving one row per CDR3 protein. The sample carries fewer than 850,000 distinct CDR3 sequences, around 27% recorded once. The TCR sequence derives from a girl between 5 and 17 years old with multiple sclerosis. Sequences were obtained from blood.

The CDR3 loop reads CASSPGTPNRPIIYGYTF. Written as DNA, the CDR3 is TGTGCCAGCAGCCCTGGGACACCAAACCGACCGATAATCTATGGCTACACCTTC. The rearrangement uses TRBV6-1 and TRBJ1-2; maybe TRBD1 (6 bases). The CDR3 length is 18 residues. CDR1 is MNHNS, CDR2 SASEGT, per germline. V was shortened by 6 bases and J by 4 bases, with 27 bases between the two germline ends.